A single sample gave rise to the 26 T cell receptor beta chains below, sequenced in a study of monozygotic twins with inflammatory bowel disease. TCRdb re-called the 5' RACE reads and shows each CDR3 protein once, DNA omitted. Its table records 110,000 to 150,000 distinct CDR3 sequences. Sequencing used blood. These receptors were taken from a human donor with ulcerative colitis or Crohn's disease, or a healthy co-twin of an affected twin (not recorded which).

This chain links TRBV7-3 with TRBJ2-5. The CDR3 is 15 residues long. Germline V gene lookup returns CDR1 SGHTA and CDR2 FQGTGA. The CDR3 sequence: CASSLDAGYQETQYF. The full variable domain, in which reference TRBV7-3 and TRBJ2-5 provide the parts outside the CDR3, is GAGVSQTPSNKVTEKGKYVELRCDPISGHTALYWYRQSLGQGPEFLIYFQGTGAADDSGLPNDRFFAVRPEGSVSTLKIQRTERGDSAVYLCASSLDAGYQETQYFGPGTRLLVL.

CDR3 sequence: CSARGAGANNYGYTF. This chain connects TRBV20-1 to TRBJ1-2; TCRdb indicates TRBD1, and absent DNA this call remains unverified. CDR3 size: 15 residues. Germline assignment: CDR1 DFQATT and CDR2 SNEGSKA (reference sequence).

The chain couples TRBV9 to TRBJ2-1; TCRdb lists TRBD2, though no DNA is available to test this call. Germline CDR1 reads SGDLS; CDR2 reads YYNGEE. The CDR3 runs 15 residues. CDR3 sequence reads: CASSVAAGTLGEQFF. Supplemented by reference TRBV9 and TRBJ2-1, the full variable domain reads DSGVTQTPKHLITATGQRVTLRCSPRSGDLSVYWYQQSLDQGLQFLIQYYNGEERAKGNILERFSAQQFPDLHSELNLSSLELGDSALYFCASSVAAGTLGEQFFGPGTRLTVL.

V gene TRBV19 combines with J gene TRBJ2-2; TCRdb selects TRBD1, and the lack of DNA leaves this call unchecked. In germline, CDR1 is LNHDA, CDR2 SQIVND (reference sequence). The CDR3 sequence is 16 residues long. The CDR3 sequence: CASRTLGTANTGELFF.

The chain uses TRBV28 and TRBJ1-4. Germline V gene sequence: CDR1 MDHEN, CDR2 SYDVKM. This CDR3 is built from 13 residues. The CDR3 reads CASSLFISSKLFF.

The chain joins TRBV21-1 to TRBJ2-3; there is no DNA to check the TCRdb D call of TRBD2. TRBV21-1 is termed a pseudogene. The CDR3 has 19 residues. CDR3 protein: CASSTQTSGTLLSTDTQYF.

The V call is TRBV12-3 or TRBV12-4, the J call TRBJ2-5; TCRdb's assignment of TRBD2 cannot be checked, as there is no DNA. This CDR3 is built from 17 residues. The CDR3 region is CASNSARRGGRRETQYF.

The chain couples TRBV14 to TRBJ2-7; TCRdb selects TRBD2, and the lack of DNA leaves this call unchecked. Per germline, CDR1 SGHDN and CDR2 FVKESK. The CDR3 has 16 amino acids. The CDR3 sequence: CASSPNPSGRLYEQYF.

CDR3 loop: CASSLALWLASNTGELFF. The rearrangement joins TRBV5-1 to TRBJ2-2; TCRdb lists TRBD2, though no DNA is available to test this call. The germline gives CDR1 SGHRS, CDR2 YFSETQ. This CDR3 has 18 amino acids.

This chain joins TRBV5-1 and TRBJ2-1; TCRdb's assignment of TRBD1 cannot be checked, as there is no DNA. The CDR3 totals 14 residues. Germline V lookup: CDR1 SGHRS, CDR2 YFSETQ. CDR3 amino acids: CASSRVSGYNEQFF.

The genes are TRBV7-3 and TRBJ2-1; checking the TCRdb D call of TRBD1 is not possible without DNA. There are 15 residues in the CDR3. Germline V lookup: CDR1 SGHTA, CDR2 FQGTGA. The CDR3: CASSPGQGDNNEQFF.

The rearrangement links TRBV4-3 to TRBJ2-4; absent DNA, TCRdb's TRBD1 call cannot be checked. The CDR3 covers 12 residues. The germline CDR1 and CDR2 sequences are LGHNA and YSLEER. CDR3 protein: CASSQGQSVQYF.

V is TRBV9 and J is TRBJ1-1; TCRdb indicates TRBD1, and absent DNA this call remains unverified. Germline CDR1 is SGDLS and CDR2 is YYNGEE. This CDR3 comprises 13 residues. The CDR3 reads CASSVHGGSEAFF.

The chain joins TRBV25-1 to TRBJ2-1; TCRdb's D call of TRBD2 is untestable without DNA. The CDR3 is 13 amino acids. Germline-derived CDR1 and CDR2 are MGHDK and SYGVNS. CDR3 residues: CATKWEGFNEQFF. The full variable domain, with the rest looked up from reference TRBV25-1 and TRBJ2-1, is EADIYQTPRYLVIGTGKKITLECSQTMGHDKMYWYQQDPGMELHLIHYSYGVNSTEKGDLSSESTVSRIRTEHFPLTLESARPSHTSQYLCATKWEGFNEQFFGPGTRLTVL.

The V gene is TRBV18, the J gene TRBJ2-1; the D gene TCRdb calls, TRBD1, cannot be checked with no DNA. CDR1 KGHSH and CDR2 LQKENI come from the germline V gene. This CDR3 is 13 amino acids long. The CDR3: CASSPGTNNEQFF.

The chain carries TRBV19 and TRBJ1-6. CDR3 length equals 16 residues. Germline CDR1 and CDR2: LNHDA and SQIVND (reference sequence). This CDR3 reads CASKAPSRAYNSPLHF.

This chain links TRBV4-1 with TRBJ1-6. The germline gives CDR1 MGHRA, CDR2 YSYEKL. There are 18 residues in the CDR3. This CDR3 reads CASSQDFAGMGYNSPLHF.

The chain employs TRBV29-1 and TRBJ1-5. The CDR3 spans 13 residues. Germline V gene sequence: CDR1 SQVTM, CDR2 ANQGSEA. The CDR3: CSAQGRNNQPQHF. The full variable domain, its missing parts supplied by reference TRBV29-1 and TRBJ1-5, is SAVISQKPSRDICQRGTSLTIQCQVDSQVTMMFWYRQQPGQSLTLIATANQGSEATYESGFVIDKFPISRPNLTFSTLTVSNMSPEDSSIYLCSAQGRNNQPQHFGDGTRLSIL.

The chain employs TRBV19 and TRBJ2-3; there is no DNA to check the TCRdb D call of TRBD2. In germline, CDR1 is LNHDA, CDR2 SQIVND (reference sequence). The CDR3 is 14 amino acids. The CDR3 is CATVAGGTTDTQYF.

The chain uses TRBV12-3 or TRBV12-4 and TRBJ2-7; TCRdb reports TRBD2, a call that lacks DNA to check it against. CDR3 length: 15 residues. The CDR3 spells CASSLGLAGPYEQYF.

The chain is built from TRBV29-1 and TRBJ2-3; with no DNA, the TCRdb D assignment of TRBD2 cannot be verified. This CDR3 contains 15 residues. Germline CDR1 SQVTM, CDR2 ANQGSEA. The CDR3 spells CSARLAGGRTDTQYF.

The V gene is TRBV10-3, the J gene TRBJ2-6; TCRdb lists TRBD1, though no DNA is available to test this call. Germline-derived CDR1 and CDR2 are ENHRY and SYGVKD. The CDR3 length is 20 residues. CDR3 sequence reads: CAISESSLFTGSSGANVLTF.

The chain employs TRBV20-1 and TRBJ1-1; the D call from TCRdb, TRBD1, cannot be confirmed without DNA. This CDR3 comprises 12 residues. CDR1 is DFQATT and CDR2 is SNEGSKA in the germline V gene (reference sequence). CDR3 loop: CSAHGGRLEAFF.

The chain links TRBV7-6 to TRBJ1-3. Germline CDR1 reads SGHVS; CDR2 reads FNYEAQ. The CDR3 extends over 15 amino acids. This CDR3 is CASSLATPSGNTIYF.

V is TRBV6-1 and J is TRBJ1-5; lacking DNA, the TRBD1 call made by TCRdb goes unchecked. The V gene's germline CDR1 is MNHNS and CDR2 SASEGT. The CDR3 spans 16 residues. This CDR3 reads CASSERQMGARQPQHF.

This rearrangement joins TRBV7-2 to TRBJ1-1; TCRdb names TRBD1, which stays unverified in the absence of DNA. The CDR3 loop spans 15 amino acids. Germline CDR1 reads SGHTA; CDR2 reads FQGNSA. The CDR3 region is CASSLAGGMNTEAFF.